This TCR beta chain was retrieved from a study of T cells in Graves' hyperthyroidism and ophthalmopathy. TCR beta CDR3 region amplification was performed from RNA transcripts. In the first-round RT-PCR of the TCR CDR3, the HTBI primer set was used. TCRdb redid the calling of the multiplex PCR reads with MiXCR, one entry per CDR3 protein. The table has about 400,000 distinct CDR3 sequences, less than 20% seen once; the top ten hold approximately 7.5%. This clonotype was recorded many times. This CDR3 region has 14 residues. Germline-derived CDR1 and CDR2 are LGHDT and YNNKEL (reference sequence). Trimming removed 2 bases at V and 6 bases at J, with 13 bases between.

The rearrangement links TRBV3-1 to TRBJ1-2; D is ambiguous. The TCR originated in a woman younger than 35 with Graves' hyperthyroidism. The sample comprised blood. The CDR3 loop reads CASSQLPLPDGYTF. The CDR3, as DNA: TGTGCCAGCAGCCAATTACCCCTCCCCGATGGCTACACCTTC.